These 32 T cell receptor beta chains originate from one sample sequenced in a study of cytomegalovirus exposure and HLA in healthy donors. PCR primers comprised 60 Vbeta and 13 Jbeta primers. Sequencing used immunoSEQ multiplex PCR; TCRdb keeps in-frame clones, though not all of them. The sample has over 150,000 clones, 68% seen once. Sequenced material: PBMCs. These receptors were collected from a woman between 40 and 50 years old in good health and CMV-seropositive.

CDR3 coding DNA: TGTGCCAGCTCACCACCGTCAGCGGGACTAGAGACCCAGTACTTC. It specifies CASSPPSAGLETQYF. The chain has TRBV18 and TRBJ2-5; TRBD2 aligns across 7 bases. The germline CDR1 and CDR2 sequences are KGHSH and LQKENI. The CDR3 sequence is 15 residues long. The J segment lost 4 bases and the V segment lost 0 bases, leaving 5 bases of the junction unmatched.

V is TRBV28 and J is TRBJ2-3, with 8 bases matching TRBD2. Germline values: CDR1 MDHEN, CDR2 SYDVKM. This CDR3 region has 14 residues. The V and J ends lost 7 bases and 4 bases, in that order; junction bases with no gene match: 7. The CDR3 spells CASTTRLAPDTQYF. Here the CDR3 DNA reads TGTGCCAGCACTACGAGACTAGCGCCAGATACGCAGTATTTT.

This clone was recorded a few times. Compared with germline, one end of the junction differs, possibly owing to a read error. The rearrangement links TRBV5-6 to TRBJ1-5; 9 bases map to TRBD1. Germline CDR1 SGHDT, CDR2 YYEEEE. There are 18 residues in the CDR3. CDR3 sequence reads: CASSLGGQGGVIRQPQNF. The CDR3 region has the DNA TGTGCCAGCAGCTTGGGGGGACAGGGCGGGGTAATACGTCAGCCCCAGAATTTT.

The V gene is TRBV6-6, the J gene TRBJ1-1; 9 positions match TRBD1. Germline V gives CDR1 MNHNY, CDR2 SVGAGI (reference sequence). Trimming at V came to 4 bases and at J to 6 bases, leaving 12 bases not matched to a gene. The CDR3 sequence is 16 residues long. The CDR3: CASSWGTGGSNPEAFF. CDR3 coding DNA: TGTGCCAGCAGTTGGGGTACAGGGGGCAGTAACCCTGAAGCTTTCTTT.

This clone showed up just once. V is TRBV6-5 and J is TRBJ1-5; D not resolved. The CDR3 extends over 15 amino acids. Deletions cut 2 bases from V and 7 bases from J, with 15 bases between. In germline, CDR1 is MNHEY, CDR2 SVGAGI. This CDR3 is CASSYTPGLRQPQHF. The CDR3 region has the DNA TGTGCCAGCAGTTACACTCCAGGCCTAAGGCAGCCCCAGCATTTT.

The chain uses TRBV5-1 and TRBJ1-1, with 8 bases aligning to TRBD1. The trim removed 5 bases at V and 1 base at J, leaving 4 bases unmatched. The length of the CDR3 is 14 residues. Germline V gene data show CDR1 as SGHRS and CDR2 as YFSETQ. In nucleotides, the CDR3 is TGCGCCAGCAGGGCCGGGACAGGGAACACTGAAGCTTTCTTT. This translates into CASRAGTGNTEAFF.

The chain employs TRBV2 and TRBJ2-3; possibly TRBD2 for D (7 bases). Trimming left V 7 bases short and J 2 bases short, with 13 bases between. Germline V gene sequence: CDR1 SNHLY, CDR2 FYNNEI. The CDR3 has 14 amino acids. The CDR3 spells CASKGGATTDTQYF. CDR3 DNA: TGTGCCAGCAAAGGGGGGGCTACCACAGATACGCAGTATTTT.

The rearrangement joins TRBV5-1 to TRBJ2-3; 8 bases line up with TRBD2. The V and J ends lost 4 bases and 0 bases, in that order; junction bases with no gene match: 4. CDR1 and CDR2 from the germline V gene are SGHRS and YFSETQ. There are 15 residues in the CDR3. CDR3 coding DNA: TGCGCCAGCAGCCCAACTAGCGGTAGCACAGATACGCAGTATTTT. Translating gives CASSPTSGSTDTQYF.

The chain links TRBV28 to TRBJ2-7; D is perhaps TRBD2 (5 bases). The CDR3 has 18 amino acids. Deletions cut 5 bases from V and 4 bases from J, with 27 bases between. Germline-derived CDR1 and CDR2 are MDHEN and SYDVKM. In DNA, the CDR3 is TGTGCCAGCAGTCAAGTCCTTTTAAGGAGGTCTATCCGGTACGAGCAGTACTTC. It translates to CASSQVLLRRSIRYEQYF. The full variable domain, with the rest looked up from reference TRBV28 and TRBJ2-7, is DVKVTQSSRYLVKRTGEKVFLECVQDMDHENMFWYRQDPGLGLRLIYFSYDVKMKEKGDIPEGYSVSREKKERFSLILESASTNQTSMYLCASSQVLLRRSIRYEQYFGPGTRLTVT.

V gene TRBV27 combines with J gene TRBJ2-7; 7 positions agree with TRBD2. J lost 3 bases, V lost 2 bases, and 4 bases had no gene match. The CDR3 is 14 amino acids. The V gene's germline CDR1 is MNHEY and CDR2 SMNVEV (reference sequence). The CDR3 spells CASSLGEGGYEQYF. CDR3 DNA sequence: TGTGCCAGCAGTTTAGGGGAGGGCGGCTACGAGCAGTACTTC.

This clone has just one count. The rearrangement links TRBV9 to TRBJ2-7, with D hard to call. Looked up from germline, CDR1 is SGDLS and CDR2 is YYNGEE. The CDR3 contains 14 residues. The V end was cut by 4 bases, the J end by 3 bases, with 14 bases between. The CDR3 sequence is CASSPPGPIYEQYF. The CDR3 DNA sequence: TGTGCCAGCAGCCCTCCAGGTCCCATCTACGAGCAGTACTTC.

The chain joins TRBV7-2 to TRBJ2-1, with TRBD1 matching over 8 bases. The CDR3 covers 15 residues. From germline, CDR1 is SGHTA and CDR2 FQGNSA. V lost 6 bases, J lost 4 bases, and 8 bases stayed unmatched. CDR3 nucleotides: TGTGCCAGCAGACAAGGACAGGGAGGATACAATGAGCAGTTCTTC. Translated: CASRQGQGGYNEQFF.

J is TRBJ1-5 and V is TRBV19, with no clear D. There are 12 residues in the CDR3. V shed 0 bases and J shed 7 bases, with 4 bases lying between them. CDR1 is LNHDA, CDR2 SQIVND, per germline (reference sequence). CDR3 DNA sequence: TGTGCCAGTAGTATAGAGCAGCAGCCCCAGCATTTT. Protein sequence: CASSIEQQPQHF.

V is TRBV7-2 and J is TRBJ2-3; TRBD2 matches 8 bases. Germline V gene data show CDR1 as SGHTA and CDR2 as FQGNSA. With V trimmed by 0 bases and J by 5 bases, 7 bases remained unmatched. CDR3 length equals 16 residues. The DNA for the CDR3 is TGTGCCAGCAGCTTAGCTCAGGCGGGGGGTGGAGATACGCAGTATTTT. Its protein is CASSLAQAGGGDTQYF.

The chain carries TRBV4-1 and TRBJ2-5, with 12 bases aligning to TRBD2. The CDR3 covers 16 residues. The V gene end was trimmed by 1 base and the J gene end by 5 bases; junction bases not matched to a gene: 5. Germline CDR1 reads MGHRA; CDR2 reads YSYEKL. CDR3 residues: CASSQGALAGGETQYF. CDR3 nucleotides: TGCGCCAGCAGCCAAGGAGCGCTAGCGGGGGGGGAGACCCAGTACTTC.

There are a few counts of this clone. The chain joins TRBV5-4 to TRBJ1-1, with unresolved D. Trimming left V 4 bases short and J 1 base short, with 11 bases between. Germline V gene lookup returns CDR1 SGHNT and CDR2 YYREEE (reference sequence). The CDR3 is 14 residues long. In nucleotides, the CDR3 is TGTGCCAGCAGCATCCCGACGGGGAACACTGAAGCTTTCTTT. Protein product: CASSIPTGNTEAFF.

The V call is TRBV28, the J call TRBJ1-3; TRBD1 matches at 7 bases. V dropped 7 bases and J dropped 0; count of bases not matched to a gene: 6. CDR1 is MDHEN, CDR2 SYDVKM, per germline. This CDR3 is built from 15 residues. The CDR3 nucleotides read TGTGCCAGCATAACAGGGGAACGCTCTGGAAACACCATATATTTT. Its protein is CASITGERSGNTIYF.

This chain joins TRBV18 and TRBJ1-2; 7 bases map to TRBD1. CDR1 is KGHSH and CDR2 is LQKENI in the germline V gene. The CDR3 has 16 amino acids. V lost 3 bases and J lost 3; bases outside the gene matches: 10. The CDR3: CASSPVMTGSDYGYTF. The CDR3 nucleotides read TGTGCCAGCTCACCGGTCATGACAGGGAGTGACTATGGCTACACCTTC.

This chain connects TRBV6-5 to TRBJ1-1; a weak D match, TRBD1 (5 bases). V dropped 6 bases and J dropped 0 bases, with 11 bases sitting between them. This CDR3 has 14 amino acids. The germline V gene has CDR1 MNHEY and CDR2 SVGAGI. The CDR3 region is CASSLQELNTEAFF. CDR3 DNA: TGTGCCAGCAGCCTACAGGAGTTGAACACTGAAGCTTTCTTT.

This chain links TRBV5-1 with TRBJ2-2; 12 bases are a match to TRBD2. Looked up from germline, CDR1 is SGHRS and CDR2 is YFSETQ. The CDR3 sequence is 17 residues long. V shed 4 bases, J shed 4 bases, and the junction held 8 bases outside the gene matches. The CDR3 protein is CASSPDPSGGGTGELFF. CDR3 nucleotides: TGCGCCAGCAGCCCCGACCCTAGCGGGGGGGGCACCGGGGAGCTGTTTTTT.

The chain couples TRBV5-5 to TRBJ2-1, with 8 bases identical to TRBD2. With 2 bases clipped from V and 8 bases from J, the junction kept 15 bases outside the gene matches. The CDR3 contains 17 residues. The germline V gene has CDR1 SGHKS and CDR2 YYEKEE (reference sequence). The CDR3 here is CASSLRLTSGGFYEQFF. CDR3 nucleotides: TGTGCCAGCAGCTTACGCCTTACCAGCGGGGGTTTTTATGAGCAGTTCTTC.

The J gene is TRBJ2-5, the V gene TRBV7-2, with a weak D call TRBD2 (5 bases). Trimming removed 5 bases at V and 0 bases at J, with 10 bases between. Germline-derived CDR1 and CDR2 are SGHTA and FQGNSA. The CDR3 sequence is 14 residues long. The CDR3 nucleotides are TGTGCCAGCAGCAGAGGGATTTACCAAGAGACCCAGTACTTC. Translation: CASSRGIYQETQYF. Together with reference TRBV7-2 and TRBJ2-5, the CDR3 gives the full variable domain: GAGVSQSPSNKVTEKGKDVELRCDPISGHTALYWYRQSLGQGLEFLIYFQGNSAPDKSGLPSDRFSAERTGGSVSTLTIQRTQQEDSAVYLCASSRGIYQETQYFGPGTRLLVL.

The rearrangement uses TRBV6-5 and TRBJ2-7; D is possibly TRBD1 (6 bases). CDR1 and CDR2 from the germline V gene are MNHEY and SVGAGI. Trimming shortened V by 0 bases and J by 7 bases, and 19 bases separated the two germline ends. The CDR3 contains 16 residues. CDR3 in amino acids: CASSYSWTVGPGEQYF. CDR3 DNA: TGTGCCAGCAGTTACTCTTGGACAGTTGGGCCCGGAGAGCAGTACTTC.

This clone showed up many times. The rearrangement joins TRBV5-1 to TRBJ2-7; TRBD1 matches at 7 bases. Germline V gene data show CDR1 as SGHRS and CDR2 as YFSETQ. The CDR3 runs to 14 residues. With V trimmed by 3 bases and J by 3 bases, 6 bases remained unmatched. CDR3 sequence: CASSSRTGGYEQYF. For the CDR3, the DNA is TGCGCCAGCAGCTCCCGGACAGGAGGCTACGAGCAGTACTTC. Using reference TRBV5-1 and TRBJ2-7 for the parts outside the CDR3, the full variable domain is KAGVTQTPRYLIKTRGQQVTLSCSPISGHRSVSWYQQTPGQGLQFLFEYFSETQRNKGNFPGRFSGRQFSNSRSEMNVSTLELGDSALYLCASSSRTGGYEQYFGPGTRLTVT.

The chain carries TRBV7-2 and TRBJ2-5; D possibly corresponds to TRBD2 (6 bases). The germline V gene encodes CDR1 SGHTA and CDR2 FQGNSA. Trimming took 5 bases from V and 5 from J, leaving 12 bases between them. The CDR3 contains 13 residues. This CDR3 reads CASSPGLTETQYF. The CDR3 DNA reads as TGTGCCAGCAGCCCTGGACTAACGGAGACCCAGTACTTC.

This clone showed up just once. The rearrangement links TRBV5-1 to TRBJ1-5, with D perhaps TRBD1 (6 bases). Germline V gives CDR1 SGHRS, CDR2 YFSETQ. The CDR3 has 14 amino acids. With 8 bases removed from V and 5 bases from J, the gap between germline ends came to 17 bases. CDR3 residues: CASQLSGVDQPQHF. The DNA of the CDR3 is TGCGCCAGTCAACTGTCAGGGGTCGATCAGCCCCAGCATTTT. Full variable domain (outside the CDR3, taken from reference TRBV5-1 and TRBJ1-5): KAGVTQTPRYLIKTRGQQVTLSCSPISGHRSVSWYQQTPGQGLQFLFEYFSETQRNKGNFPGRFSGRQFSNSRSEMNVSTLELGDSALYLCASQLSGVDQPQHFGDGTRLSIL.

V gene TRBV25-1 combines with J gene TRBJ2-7; D is possibly TRBD1 (6 bases). Germline V gives CDR1 MGHDK, CDR2 SYGVNS. Trimming pared 2 bases from V and 0 bases from J, leaving 11 bases between. The CDR3 sequence is 15 residues long. CDR3 DNA sequence: TGTGCCAGCAGTGAAGGGGGCTTGGGCTCCTACGAGCAGTACTTC. Its protein is CASSEGGLGSYEQYF.

This chain links TRBV27 with TRBJ1-2; D may be TRBD1 (5 bases). V lost 3 bases, J lost 5 bases, and 13 bases lay in between. Germline loops: CDR1 MNHEY, CDR2 SMNVEV (reference sequence). This CDR3 comprises 14 residues. CDR3 DNA: TGTGCCAGCAGTTTCGCAGGGCCCCGATATGGCTACACCTTC. It encodes CASSFAGPRYGYTF.

This clone was picked up a small number of times. The genes are TRBV19 and TRBJ1-2, with D perhaps matching TRBD1 (5 bases). Germline-derived CDR1 and CDR2 are LNHDA and SQIVND (reference sequence). The CDR3 is 14 residues long. The V and J ends lost 4 bases and 8 bases respectively, with 17 bases between them. The CDR3 DNA reads as TGTGCCAGTAGTACCAGACAGTTCCAAAGGGGCTACACCTTC. Translation gives CASSTRQFQRGYTF.

This clone was counted only a few times. CDR3 sequence (DNA): TGTGCCAGCACCCTAGCGGGTTCCTACGAGCAGTACTTC. Amino acids: CASTLAGSYEQYF. The gene calls are TRBV6-6 and TRBJ2-7; 8 nucleotides agree with TRBD2. The CDR3 runs to 13 residues. The trim removed 7 bases at V and 1 base at J, leaving 3 bases unmatched. Germline V CDR1 and CDR2: MNHNY, SVGAGI (reference sequence).

This chain links TRBV18 with TRBJ2-1; the match to TRBD2 covers 7 bases. Germline trimming cut 2 bases from V and 5 bases from J; bases unmatched to any gene: 9. CDR3 size: 16 residues. Germline V lookup: CDR1 KGHSH, CDR2 LQKENI. CDR3 loop: CASSPGGRALNNEQFF. CDR3 bases: TGTGCCAGCTCACCAGGTGGGAGGGCCTTGAACAATGAGCAGTTCTTC.

This clone was counted a single time. The rearrangement links TRBV18 to TRBJ1-1; no clear D. Germline V CDR1 and CDR2: KGHSH, LQKENI. Trimming took off 0 bases at V and 1 base at J, with 9 bases between the two ends. This CDR3 spans 15 amino acids. The DNA of the CDR3 is TGTGCCAGCTCACCACCAATGGAGGGGAACACTGAAGCTTTCTTT. Protein: CASSPPMEGNTEAFF.